This T cell receptor beta chain was retrieved from a study of blood T cell repertoires in COVID-19. This clone was recorded once. Method: immunoSEQ multiplex PCR; TCRdb's copy keeps in-frame clones and lacks some. The data show about 22,000 clones, over 80% seen once. Trimming took 3 bases from V and 3 from J, leaving 15 bases between them. Germline V lookup: CDR1 MDHEN, CDR2 SYDVKM. The CDR3 sequence is 15 residues long. The TCR originated in an elderly man with active or convalescent COVID-19. The V call is TRBV28, the J call TRBJ2-7, with D possibly being TRBD2 (6 bases). The source material was peripheral blood. DNA of the CDR3: TGTGCCAGCAGTTTTTCGCGGGGACCCCGCTACGAGCAGTACTTC. It is translated as CASSFSRGPRYEQYF.